Listed below are T cell receptor beta chains from one sample, sequenced in a study of blood T cell repertoires in COVID-19. The repertoire was sequenced with immunoSEQ multiplex PCR; TCRdb's copy has only in-frame clones and lacks some. The sample lists some 350,000 clones; 90% to 95% were seen once. Material for sequencing was peripheral blood. The receptors originated from a woman aged 18-35 years who had recovered from COVID-19. Both conserved end residues are part of each CDR3. Size is omitted from some rows. Given values are once, few, many or a class for expanded clones.

TRBV5-1,few,TRBJ1-3,CASSLGQTGNTIYF
TRBV5-1,-,TRBJ2-1,CASSYAINSGYEQFF
TRBV12-3/TRBV12-4,-,TRBJ2-1,CASSYLAGNEQFF
TRBV7-2,few,TRBJ2-1,CASSLAGGPYNEQFF
TRBV5-4,-,TRBJ1-4,CATAWKVQGRGEKLFF
TRBV6-1,-,TRBJ1-1,CASNLDRGGPEAFF
TRBV10-3,-,TRBJ1-2,CAIRPGQGADGYTF
TRBV29-1,-,TRBJ1-1,CSAGGANTEAFF
TRBV30,once,TRBJ1-2,CACQPRDILLNF
TRBV30,once,TRBJ1-2,CAWSVYNPRQGTPFGF
TRBV10-3,-,TRBJ2-5,CAISVRAGETQYF
TRBV4-3,-,TRBJ2-1,CASSSRDRVNNEQFF
TRBV20-1,-,TRBJ2-5,CSASKLAGVETQYF
TRBV30,-,TRBJ2-6,CAWIIRDSKTGGANVLTF
TRBV12-5,-,TRBJ1-5,CASGLWANQPQHF
TRBV4-3,few,TRBJ1-2,CASSQDLTSGGYTF
TRBV5-1,-,TRBJ2-5,CASRPWLVDETQYF
TRBV7-2,once,TRBJ1-5,CASSLEAGGNQPQHF
TRBV19,-,TRBJ1-1,CASSLDRATEAFF
TRBV29-1,-,TRBJ2-1,CSVVLAGSYNEQFF
TRBV6-5,-,TRBJ1-1,CASTTIQGNTEAFF
TRBV19,-,TRBJ1-1,CASSIRGAGNTEAFF
TRBV5-6,-,TRBJ1-2,CASSLLTGSLKNGYTF
TRBV7-9,-,TRBJ1-4,CASRSSRTGHNEKLFF
TRBV6-5,-,TRBJ2-2,CASTPRGSVTGELFF
TRBV5-1,-,TRBJ2-1,CASSSTGNLYNEQFF
TRBV10-1,-,TRBJ2-5,CASSESPSRETQYF
TRBV11-3,-,TRBJ2-1,CASSLVLLAGAPYNEQFF
TRBV15,-,TRBJ1-5,CATSTGTGHQPQHF
TRBV28,-,TRBJ1-4,CASSSILWRDNEKLFF
TRBV7-2,once,TRBJ1-4,CASSLAPLGRPNEKLFF
TRBV19,-,TRBJ1-2,CASRSVPGQGPYGYTF
TRBV19,once,TRBJ2-1,CASRYGTSGRYYNEQFF
TRBV2,-,TRBJ2-2,CASSRRQGAGTGELFF
TRBV6-2/TRBV6-3,-,TRBJ1-1,CASSPYWTGGNTEAFF
TRBV3-1/TRBV3-2,-,TRBJ1-5,CASSQEFETGERQPQHF
TRBV29-1,-,TRBJ2-2,CSARTGGEELFF
TRBV2,-,TRBJ1-1,CASSRQGPNTEAFF
TRBV27,-,TRBJ2-2,CASSLLGTGNTGELFF
TRBV12-3/TRBV12-4,-,TRBJ2-5,CASTRQGTETQYF
TRBV2,-,TRBJ1-5,CASRIDRAGNQPQHF
TRBV6-9,-,TRBJ1-2,CASSYGAKEDGYTF
TRBV5-4,-,TRBJ1-2,CASSLAGQGASGYTF
TRBV6-2/TRBV6-3,-,TRBJ2-5,CASSDDRAADF
TRBV5-6,-,TRBJ2-2,CASSFGRGGELFF
TRBV7-2,-,TRBJ2-5,CASSLARPRETQYF
TRBV7-2,-,TRBJ1-4,CASSPPTNEKLFF
TRBV5-4,few,TRBJ2-1,CASSLPSGTNEQFF
TRBV5-6,-,TRBJ2-1,CASSLPSSYNEQFF
TRBV19,-,TRBJ1-3,CASSRDRRSGNTIYF